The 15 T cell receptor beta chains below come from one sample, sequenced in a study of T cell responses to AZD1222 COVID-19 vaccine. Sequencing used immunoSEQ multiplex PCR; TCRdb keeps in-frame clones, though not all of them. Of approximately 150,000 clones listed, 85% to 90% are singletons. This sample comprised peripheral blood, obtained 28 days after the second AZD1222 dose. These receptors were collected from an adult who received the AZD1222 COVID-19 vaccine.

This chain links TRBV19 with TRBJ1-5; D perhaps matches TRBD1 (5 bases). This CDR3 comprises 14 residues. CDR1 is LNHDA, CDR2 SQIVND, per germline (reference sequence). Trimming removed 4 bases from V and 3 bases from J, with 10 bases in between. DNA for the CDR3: TGTGCCAGTAGTAGGGGGGTGCACAATCAGCCCCAGCATTTT. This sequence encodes CASSRGVHNQPQHF. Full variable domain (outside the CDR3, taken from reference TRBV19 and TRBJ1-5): DGGITQSPKYLFRKEGQNVTLSCEQNLNHDAMYWYRQDPGQGLRLIYYSQIVNDFQKGDIAEGYSVSREKKESFPLTVTSAQKNPTAFYLCASSRGVHNQPQHFGDGTRLSIL.

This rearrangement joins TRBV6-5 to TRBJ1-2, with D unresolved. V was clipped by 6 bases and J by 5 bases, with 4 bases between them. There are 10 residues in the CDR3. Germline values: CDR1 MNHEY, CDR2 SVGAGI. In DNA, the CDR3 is TGTGCCAGCAGGGAGTATGGCTACACCTTC. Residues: CASREYGYTF.

This CDR3 reads CASTPAGGPNYEQYF. The CDR3 DNA reads TGTGCCAGCACCCCCGCTGGGGGGCCTAATTACGAGCAGTACTTC. The chain recombines TRBV27 with TRBJ2-7; the D call may be TRBD1 or TRBD2 (6 bases each). The germline CDR1 and CDR2 sequences are MNHEY and SMNVEV (reference sequence). The CDR3 consists of 15 residues. Trimming left V 7 bases short and J 4 bases short, with 20 bases between.

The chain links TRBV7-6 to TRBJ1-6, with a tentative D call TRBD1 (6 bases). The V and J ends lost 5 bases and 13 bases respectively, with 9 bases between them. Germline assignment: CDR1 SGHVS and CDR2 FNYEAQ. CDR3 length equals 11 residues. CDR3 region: CASSPGGPLHF. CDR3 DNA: TGTGCCAGCAGCCCCGGGGGCCCCCTCCACTTT.

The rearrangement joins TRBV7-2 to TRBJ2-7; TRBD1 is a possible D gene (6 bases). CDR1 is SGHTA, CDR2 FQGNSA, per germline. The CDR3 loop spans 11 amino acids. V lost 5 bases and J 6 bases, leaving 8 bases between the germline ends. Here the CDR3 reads CASSQGGEQYF. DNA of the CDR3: TGTGCCAGCAGCCAAGGGGGCGAGCAGTACTTC.

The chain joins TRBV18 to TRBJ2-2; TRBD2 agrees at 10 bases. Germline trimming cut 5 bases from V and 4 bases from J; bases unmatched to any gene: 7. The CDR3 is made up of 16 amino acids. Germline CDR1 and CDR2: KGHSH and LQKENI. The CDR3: CASSSSGGGRTGELFF. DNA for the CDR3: TGTGCCAGCTCATCGAGCGGGGGGGGCCGCACCGGGGAGCTGTTTTTT.

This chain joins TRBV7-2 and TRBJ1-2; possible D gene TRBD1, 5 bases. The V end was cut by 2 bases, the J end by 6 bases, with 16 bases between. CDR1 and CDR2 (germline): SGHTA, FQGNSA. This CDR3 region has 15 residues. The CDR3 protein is CASSLSRSQVNGYTF. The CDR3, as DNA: TGTGCCAGCAGCTTAAGCCGTTCACAGGTTAATGGCTACACCTTC.

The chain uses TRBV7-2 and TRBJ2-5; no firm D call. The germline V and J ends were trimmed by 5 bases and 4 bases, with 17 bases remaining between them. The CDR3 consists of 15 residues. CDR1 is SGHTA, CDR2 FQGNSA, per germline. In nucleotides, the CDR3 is TGTGCCAGCAGCGCCACCGGGCCCCTGGGAGAGACCCAGTACTTC. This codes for CASSATGPLGETQYF.

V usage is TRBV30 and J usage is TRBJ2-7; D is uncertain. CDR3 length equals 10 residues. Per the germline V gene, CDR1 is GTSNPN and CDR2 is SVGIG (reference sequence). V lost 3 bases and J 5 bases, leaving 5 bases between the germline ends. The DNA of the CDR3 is TGTGCCTGGAGAGGAGACGAGCAGTACTTC. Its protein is CAWRGDEQYF.

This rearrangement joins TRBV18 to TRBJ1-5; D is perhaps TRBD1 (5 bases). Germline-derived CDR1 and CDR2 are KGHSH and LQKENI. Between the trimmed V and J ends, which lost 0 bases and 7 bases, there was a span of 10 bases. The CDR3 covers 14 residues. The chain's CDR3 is CASSPPGAGQPQHF. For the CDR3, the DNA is TGTGCCAGCTCACCACCAGGGGCAGGGCAGCCCCAGCATTTT.

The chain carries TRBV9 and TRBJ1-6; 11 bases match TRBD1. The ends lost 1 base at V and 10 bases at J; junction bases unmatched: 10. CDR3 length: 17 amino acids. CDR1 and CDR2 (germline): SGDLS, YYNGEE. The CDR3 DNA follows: TGTGCCAGCAGCGTAACCCGAGGACAGGGGGCTTCATCACCCCTCCACTTT. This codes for CASSVTRGQGASSPLHF.

The CDR3 bases are TGCGCCAGCAGCTTGGAGAACCGCGAAGCTTTCTTT. Translating gives CASSLENREAFF. The chain carries TRBV5-1 and TRBJ1-1; no reliable D call. Per the germline V gene, CDR1 is SGHRS and CDR2 is YFSETQ. V shed 0 bases and J shed 8 bases, with 8 bases lying between them. The CDR3 runs 12 residues.

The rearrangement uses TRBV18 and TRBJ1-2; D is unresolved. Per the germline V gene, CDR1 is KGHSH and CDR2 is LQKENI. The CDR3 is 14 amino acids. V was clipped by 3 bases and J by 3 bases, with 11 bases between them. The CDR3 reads CASSPVWTDYGYTF. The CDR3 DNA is TGTGCCAGCTCACCTGTGTGGACGGACTATGGCTACACCTTC.

CDR3 DNA sequence: TGTGCCAGCAGCTTAGTCTACTCTGGAAACACCATATATTTT. Its protein product is CASSLVYSGNTIYF. The V call is TRBV7-8, the J call TRBJ1-3; D gene uncertain. The CDR3 runs 14 residues. CDR1 is SGHVS, CDR2 FQNEAQ, per germline. Trimming removed 1 base from V and 0 bases from J, with 4 bases in between.

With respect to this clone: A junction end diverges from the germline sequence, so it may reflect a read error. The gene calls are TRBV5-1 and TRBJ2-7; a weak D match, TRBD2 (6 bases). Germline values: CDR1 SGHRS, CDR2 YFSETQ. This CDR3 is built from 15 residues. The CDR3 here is CASSPISGPTVPRFF. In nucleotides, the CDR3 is TGCGCCAGCAGCCCTATAAGCGGGCCCACGGTCCCACGGTTCTTC.